This T cell receptor (beta chain) is from a study of early T cells in non-severe SARS-CoV-2 infection. Study in general: The sequenced material was bulk RNA from unsorted whole blood, and its chains were unpaired.

Study-level findings and limits: Matching with VDJdb favored anti-spike CD8 responses (missing private and CD4 specificities).

This clonotype was found a few times. Antigen specificity is unknown. Trimming removed 2 bases from V and 3 bases from J; junction bases left unmatched: 11. The CDR3 loop spans 19 amino acids. Individual cDNA molecules were tagged with unique molecular identifiers, the study reported. Each CDR3 protein is one row after TCRdb ran MiXCR on the 5' RACE reads. The sample holds 50,000 or so distinct CDR3 sequences; roughly 13% are singletons and the top ten take 10%. J is TRBJ2-1 and V is TRBV12-3 or TRBV12-4; 12 nucleotides agree with TRBD2. The sample taken for sequencing was whole blood. The sequence was collected from an adult who was a healthcare worker with PCR-confirmed SARS-CoV-2 infection or an uninfected control (not recorded which). CDR3 DNA sequence: TGTGCCAGCAGTTTAAGGGCTAGCGGGGGGGCCGACCTCTACAATGAGCAGTTCTTC. This sequence encodes CASSLRASGGADLYNEQFF.